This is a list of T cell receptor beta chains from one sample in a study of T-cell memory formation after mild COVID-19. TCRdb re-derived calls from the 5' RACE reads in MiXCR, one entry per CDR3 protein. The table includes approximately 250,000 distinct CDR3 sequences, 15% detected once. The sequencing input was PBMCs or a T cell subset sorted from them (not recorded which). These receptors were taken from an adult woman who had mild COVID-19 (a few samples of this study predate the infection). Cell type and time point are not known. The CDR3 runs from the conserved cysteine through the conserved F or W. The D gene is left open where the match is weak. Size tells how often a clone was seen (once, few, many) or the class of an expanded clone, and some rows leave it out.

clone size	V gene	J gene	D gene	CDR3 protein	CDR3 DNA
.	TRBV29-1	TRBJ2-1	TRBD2	CSVRTAGGASYNEQFF	TGCAGCGTTCGGACGGCGGGGGGCGCTTCCTACAATGAGCAGTTCTTC
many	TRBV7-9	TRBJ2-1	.	CASSRDNNEQFF	TGTGCCAGCAGCCGCGATAACAATGAGCAGTTCTTC
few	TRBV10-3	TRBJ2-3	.	CAMAGGTDTQYF	TGTGCCATGGCAGGGGGGACAGATACGCAGTATTTT
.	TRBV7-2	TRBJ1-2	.	CASSLGPIRGAGYTF	TGTGCCAGCAGCTTAGGGCCGATTCGGGGGGCCGGCTACACCTTC
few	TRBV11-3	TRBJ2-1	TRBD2	CASSIGLAGGNEQFF	TGTGCCAGCAGCATTGGACTAGCGGGAGGAAATGAGCAGTTCTTC
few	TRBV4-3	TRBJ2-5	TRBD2	CASSQDLAGLQETQYF	TGCGCCAGCAGCCAAGATCTAGCGGGGCTTCAAGAGACCCAGTACTTC
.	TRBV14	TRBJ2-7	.	CASSHNYEQYF	TGTGCCAGCAGCCACAATTACGAGCAGTACTTC
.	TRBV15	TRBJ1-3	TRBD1	CATSRGDSLSPLSGNTIYF	TGTGCCACCAGCAGAGGGGACAGTCTTAGCCCTCTCTCTGGAAACACCATATATTTT
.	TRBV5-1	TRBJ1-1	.	CASSLEDGGGGSEAFF	TGCGCCAGCAGCTTGGAGGATGGAGGTGGGGGCTCTGAAGCTTTCTTT
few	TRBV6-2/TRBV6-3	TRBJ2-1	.	CASTRDGSYNEQFF	TGTGCCAGCACTAGGGACGGCTCCTACAATGAGCAGTTCTTC
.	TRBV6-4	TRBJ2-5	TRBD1	CASRDSYVRTQYF	TGTGCCAGCCGGGACAGTTACGTTAGGACCCAGTACTTC
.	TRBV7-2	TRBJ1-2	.	CASSFRSANENGYTF	TGTGCCAGCAGCTTCCGCTCAGCGAACGAAAATGGCTACACCTTC
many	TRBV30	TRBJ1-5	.	CAWSEQGNQPQHF	TGTGCCTGGAGTGAGCAGGGAAATCAGCCCCAGCATTTT
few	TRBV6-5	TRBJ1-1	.	CASSYGRGNTEAFF	TGTGCCAGCAGTTATGGGCGAGGGAACACTGAAGCTTTCTTT
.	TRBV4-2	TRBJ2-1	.	CASSQDLTDYNEQFF	TGTGCCAGCAGCCAAGATCTGACGGACTACAATGAGCAGTTCTTC
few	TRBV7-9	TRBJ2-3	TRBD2	CASSLARLADLTDTQYF	TGTGCCAGCAGCCTCGCTCGGCTAGCGGATCTCACAGATACGCAGTATTTT
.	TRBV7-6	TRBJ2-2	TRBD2	CASSWVPSGNTGELFF	TGTGCCAGCAGCTGGGTCCCTAGCGGGAACACCGGGGAGCTGTTTTTT
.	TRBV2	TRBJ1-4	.	CASTRGRNEKLFF	TGTGCCAGCACGAGGGGCCGTAATGAAAAACTGTTTTTT
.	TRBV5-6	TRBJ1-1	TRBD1	CASSLVKGARETEAFF	TGTGCCAGCAGCTTGGTTAAGGGGGCAAGGGAAACTGAAGCTTTCTTT
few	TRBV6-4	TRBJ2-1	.	CASSNTGTGRNEQFF	TGTGCCAGCAGTAACACGGGAACAGGGCGCAATGAGCAGTTCTTC
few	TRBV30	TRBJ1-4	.	CAWSVGKTARSDKKLFF	TGTGCCTGGAGCGTCGGGAAAACTGCGAGATCCGATAAAAAACTGTTTTTT
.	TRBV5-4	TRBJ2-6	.	CASSLEAPGANVLTF	TGTGCCAGCAGCTTGGAAGCCCCTGGGGCCAACGTCCTGACTTTC
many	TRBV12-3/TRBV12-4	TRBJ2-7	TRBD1	CASSAYDRGSGEQYF	TGTGCCAGCAGTGCCTATGACAGGGGGTCGGGCGAGCAGTACTTC
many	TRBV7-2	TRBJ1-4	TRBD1	CASSQDRAGATNEKLFF	TGTGCCAGCAGCCAGGACAGGGCCGGTGCAACTAATGAAAAACTGTTTTTT
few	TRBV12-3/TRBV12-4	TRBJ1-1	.	CASSFGRTNTEAFF	TGTGCCAGCAGTTTCGGAAGAACGAACACTGAAGCTTTCTTT
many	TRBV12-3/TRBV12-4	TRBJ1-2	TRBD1	CASSLGTGNGYTF	TGTGCCAGCAGTCTCGGGACAGGGAATGGCTACACCTTC
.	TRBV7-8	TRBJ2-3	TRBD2	CASRLSGGTTDTQYF	TGTGCCAGCAGACTCAGCGGGGGCACCACAGATACGCAGTATTTT
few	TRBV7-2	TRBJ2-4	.	CASSRSGDGAKNIQYF	TGTGCCAGCAGCCGGTCGGGGGATGGGGCCAAAAACATTCAGTACTTC
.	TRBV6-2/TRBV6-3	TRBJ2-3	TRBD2	CASAERPGLAGATDTQYF	TGTGCCAGCGCCGAGAGACCCGGACTAGCGGGGGCCACAGATACGCAGTATTTT
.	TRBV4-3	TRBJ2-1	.	CASSQERVNEQFF	TGCGCCAGCAGCCAAGAGCGGGTCAATGAGCAGTTCTTC
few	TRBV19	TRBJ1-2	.	CASSTGPTGGYTF	TGTGCCAGTAGTACAGGGCCTACGGGTGGCTACACCTTC
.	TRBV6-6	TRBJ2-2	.	CASSYTEGANTGELFF	TGTGCCAGCAGTTACACTGAGGGGGCGAACACCGGGGAGCTGTTTTTT
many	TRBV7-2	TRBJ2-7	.	CASSLVGYEQYF	TGTGCCAGCAGCTTAGTTGGCTACGAGCAGTACTTC
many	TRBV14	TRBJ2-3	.	CASSPLDTQYF	TGTGCCAGCAGCCCCCTAGATACGCAGTATTTT
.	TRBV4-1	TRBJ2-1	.	CASSQDHGAGEQFF	TGCGCCAGCAGCCAAGATCACGGGGCCGGGGAGCAGTTCTTC
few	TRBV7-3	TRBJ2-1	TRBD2	CASSLRFTSGLQQFF	TGTGCCAGCAGCTTAAGGTTCACTAGCGGGCTTCAGCAGTTCTTC
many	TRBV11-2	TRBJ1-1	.	CASSFSGRKPEAFF	TGTGCCAGCAGCTTCTCAGGGCGGAAACCTGAAGCTTTCTTT
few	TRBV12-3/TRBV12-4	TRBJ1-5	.	CASSLSVSNQPQHF	TGTGCCAGCAGTTTGTCAGTTAGCAATCAGCCCCAGCATTTT
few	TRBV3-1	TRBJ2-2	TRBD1	CASSIRQGVTGELFF	TGTGCCAGCAGCATCAGACAGGGGGTCACCGGGGAGCTGTTTTTT
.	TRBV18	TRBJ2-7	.	CASSRTSMEEQYF	TGTGCCAGCTCACGGACTTCGATGGAGGAGCAGTACTTC
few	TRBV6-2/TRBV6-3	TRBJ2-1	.	CASSPEASSSYNEQFF	TGTGCCAGCAGCCCCGAAGCATCGAGCTCCTACAATGAGCAGTTCTTC
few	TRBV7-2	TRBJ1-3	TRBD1	CASSLQGALGNTIYF	TGTGCCAGCAGCTTACAGGGGGCGCTTGGAAACACCATATATTTT
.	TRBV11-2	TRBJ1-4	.	CASSLDGRVGEKLFF	TGTGCCAGCAGCTTAGATGGGCGAGTTGGCGAAAAACTGTTTTTT
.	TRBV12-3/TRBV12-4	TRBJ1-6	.	CASSPAGTLRSPLHF	TGTGCCAGCAGTCCCGCCGGGACTTTAAGGTCACCCCTCCACTTT
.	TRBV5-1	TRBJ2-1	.	CASTTRDLNYNEQFF	TGCGCCAGCACCACCCGGGACTTAAACTACAATGAGCAGTTCTTC
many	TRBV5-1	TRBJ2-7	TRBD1	CASSQDPGQGTFSYEQYF	TGCGCCAGCAGCCAGGATCCGGGACAGGGGACCTTCTCCTACGAGCAGTACTTC
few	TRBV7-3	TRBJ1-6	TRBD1	CASSLADRGANSPLHF	TGTGCCAGCAGCCTGGCCGACAGGGGGGCTAATTCACCCCTCCACTTT
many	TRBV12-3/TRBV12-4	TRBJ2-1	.	CASTVDGLGEQFF	TGTGCCAGCACCGTAGACGGTCTGGGGGAGCAGTTCTTC
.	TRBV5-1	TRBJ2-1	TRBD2	CASSPLTSGYNEQFF	TGCGCCAGCAGCCCCCTGACTAGCGGGTACAATGAGCAGTTCTTC
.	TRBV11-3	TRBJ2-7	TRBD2	CASSFDYGLAGASSYEQYF	TGTGCCAGCAGCTTTGATTACGGACTAGCGGGAGCAAGCTCCTACGAGCAGTACTTC
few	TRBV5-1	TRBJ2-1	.	CASSTGSSTGNEQFF	TGCGCCAGCAGCACGGGATCATCGACCGGCAATGAGCAGTTCTTC
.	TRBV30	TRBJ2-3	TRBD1	CAWSQGALTDTQYF	TGTGCCTGGAGTCAGGGGGCTCTCACAGATACGCAGTATTTT
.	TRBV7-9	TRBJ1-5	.	CASSLGTGQPQHF	TGTGCCAGCAGCTTAGGGACGGGCCAGCCCCAGCATTTT